The 28 T cell receptor beta chains below were found in one sample sequenced in a study of blood T cells in healthy people across ages. Alongside a J-beta primer mix, a sample-barcoded 5' primer served in a second PCR lasting about 6 to 11 cycles. TCRdb itself ran the 5' RACE reads through MiXCR, one entry per CDR3 protein. The top ten clones hold around 18% of a sample with under 1,000,000 distinct CDR3 sequences, more than 35% of them seen once. Sequenced: blood. These receptors all come from an older man in good health.

This clonotype was counted ten times or more. The CDR3 DNA is TGCAGCGTTGACGGGATTAGCTCCTACAATGAGCAGTTCTTC. Translating it yields CSVDGISSYNEQFF. The chain links TRBV29-1 to TRBJ2-1, with D maybe TRBD2 (5 bases). The V gene lost 3 bases and the J gene lost 0 bases, with 9 bases spanning the gap. The CDR3 is made up of 14 amino acids. Per germline, CDR1 SQVTM and CDR2 ANQGSEA.

The chain employs TRBV5-1 and TRBJ2-6; D is possibly TRBD1 or TRBD2 (5 bases each). This CDR3 has 18 residues. Trimming pared 4 bases from V and 2 bases from J, leaving 19 bases between. Per the germline V gene, CDR1 is SGHRS and CDR2 is YFSETQ. The CDR3 loop is CASSAEGRGVPGANVLTF. The CDR3 region has the DNA TGCGCCAGCAGCGCCGAGGGACGGGGAGTCCCTGGGGCCAACGTCCTGACTTTC.

The chain links TRBV11-3 to TRBJ2-4, with 10 bases that match TRBD2. Trimming took 5 bases from V and 15 from J; bases not matched to a gene: 16. This CDR3 has 15 amino acids. Germline V lookup: CDR1 SGHNT, CDR2 YENEEA. CDR3 amino acids: CASSPGLAESYERYF. CDR3 coding DNA: TGTGCCAGCAGCCCAGGACTAGCGGAGTCCTACGAGCGGTACTTC.

The chain couples TRBV12-3 or TRBV12-4 to TRBJ2-5; 10 bases map to TRBD1. The CDR3 covers 13 residues. The V gene end was trimmed by 8 bases and the J gene end by 9 bases; junction bases not matched to a gene: 9. CDR3 residues: CASGTGVAEAQYF. CDR3 bases: TGTGCCAGCGGGACAGGGGTCGCCGAGGCCCAGTACTTC.

There are a few counts of this clonotype. The chain is built from TRBV6-6 and TRBJ1-2, with a weak D call TRBD1 (5 bases). This CDR3 is 14 amino acids long. Germline V lookup: CDR1 MNHNY, CDR2 SVGAGI (reference sequence). V was cut by 5 bases and J by 1 base, with 11 bases left in between. The CDR3 nucleotides read TGTGCCAGCAGTAAGGGTGACAGTAACTATGGCTACACCTTC. It specifies CASSKGDSNYGYTF.

The chain employs TRBV10-3 and TRBJ2-5, with no clear D. Germline V gene lookup returns CDR1 ENHRY and CDR2 SYGVKD. Trimming took off 6 bases at V and 5 bases at J, with 16 bases between the two ends. The CDR3 runs 14 residues. CDR3: CAIRIGEHGETQYF. CDR3 bases: TGTGCCATCAGAATCGGCGAACACGGGGAGACCCAGTACTTC.

The genes are TRBV7-8 and TRBJ2-7, with TRBD2 matching over 9 bases. The junction had 3 bases not matched to a gene; V was cut back by 1 base and J by 2 bases. CDR1 and CDR2 (germline): SGHVS, FQNEAQ. The CDR3 length is 15 residues. CDR3: CASSLERGETYEQYF. Written as DNA, the CDR3 is TGTGCCAGCAGCTTAGAGCGGGGGGAAACCTACGAGCAGTACTTC.

The rearrangement uses TRBV9 and TRBJ2-7, with D perhaps matching TRBD1 (5 bases). The germline V and J ends were trimmed by 1 base and 2 bases, with 10 bases remaining between them. Germline V lookup: CDR1 SGDLS, CDR2 YYNGEE. This CDR3 is built from 14 residues. The CDR3 DNA sequence: TGTGCCAGCAGCGTAACAGGTTACCCCTACGAGCAGTACTTC. Its protein is CASSVTGYPYEQYF.

For the CDR3, the DNA is TGTGCCAGCAGCACCACAGGGGTCAATGAGCAGTTCTTC. Its protein product is CASSTTGVNEQFF. The chain employs TRBV9 and TRBJ2-1; 7 bases agree with TRBD1. CDR3 length: 13 amino acids. Looked up from germline, CDR1 is SGDLS and CDR2 is YYNGEE. After removal of 4 bases from V and 6 bases from J, the junction contained 4 bases not matched to a gene.

The chain joins TRBV11-2 to TRBJ1-6, with 7 bases lining up with TRBD1. The CDR3 is made up of 15 amino acids. V shed 5 bases and J 9 bases; nucleotides not matched to a gene: 10. Germline CDR1 reads SGHAT; CDR2 reads FQNNGV. The CDR3 loop reads CASSQGGAFSSPLHF. The CDR3 DNA sequence: TGTGCCAGCAGCCAGGGGGGAGCCTTCTCTTCACCCCTCCACTTT.

This clonotype was detected only a few times. The chain recombines TRBV24-1 with TRBJ2-5, with 8 nucleotides matching TRBD2. Unmatched junction bases numbered 10, after V lost 0 bases and J lost 5 bases. CDR1 and CDR2 from the germline V gene are KGHDR and SFDVKD. The CDR3 runs 17 residues. Here the CDR3 reads CATSDLAPSGRGETQYF. For the CDR3, the DNA is TGTGCCACCAGTGATTTGGCCCCCAGCGGGAGAGGGGAGACCCAGTACTTC.

The chain couples TRBV3-1 to TRBJ1-2; no clear D gene. CDR1 is LGHDT, CDR2 YNNKEL, per germline (reference sequence). V dropped 1 base and J dropped 7 bases, with 7 bases sitting between them. This CDR3 comprises 12 residues. The CDR3 reads CASSQAGPGYTF. The CDR3 DNA follows: TGTGCCAGCAGCCAAGCCGGCCCTGGCTACACCTTC.

The V and J genes are TRBV7-7 and TRBJ1-4; no clear D. Germline V gene data show CDR1 as SSHAT and CDR2 as FNYEAQ (reference sequence). The ends were cut back, 1 base at V and 7 bases at J, with 13 bases in the middle. This CDR3 is built from 15 residues. The CDR3 region has the DNA TGTGCCAGCAGCTTAGGCAGCGGCATGTCTGAAAAACTGTTTTTT. Protein product: CASSLGSGMSEKLFF.

This clonotype was recorded a few times. V and J are TRBV7-9 and TRBJ2-3; possible D gene TRBD1, 5 bases. Trimming removed 8 bases at V and 4 bases at J, with 16 bases between. The CDR3 has 14 residues. CDR1 and CDR2 from the germline V gene are SEHNR and FQNEAQ (reference sequence). The CDR3 region has the DNA TGTGCCAGCTGGTCGTCAGGGCGGCCAGATACGCAGTATTTT. This gives the protein CASWSSGRPDTQYF.

This clonotype appeared a few times. V and J are TRBV11-2 and TRBJ2-7, with D possibly TRBD1 on 5 matching bases. This CDR3 contains 15 residues. CDR1 is SGHAT, CDR2 FQNNGV, per germline. The V end lost 4 bases, the J end lost 0 bases, and 13 bases lay between the germline ends. CDR3 sequence: CASSSLWGGSYEQYF. The CDR3 coding sequence is TGTGCCAGCAGCTCCCTCTGGGGCGGCTCCTACGAGCAGTACTTC.

The rearrangement joins TRBV6-6 to TRBJ1-5; D is perhaps TRBD1 (5 bases). Germline V gene lookup returns CDR1 MNHNY and CDR2 SVGAGI (reference sequence). The CDR3 is 13 amino acids. Trimming took 8 bases from V and 7 from J, leaving 15 bases between them. The CDR3 DNA reads TGTGCCAGCTCTAACTCGGGGCGCCAGCCCCAGCATTTT. Its protein product is CASSNSGRQPQHF.

The rearrangement uses TRBV5-1 and TRBJ2-7; D assignment may be TRBD1 or TRBD2 (6 bases each). The CDR3 covers 15 residues. The V gene's germline CDR1 is SGHRS and CDR2 YFSETQ. V was pared by 5 bases and J by 4 bases, with 19 bases between. The CDR3 nucleotides read TGCGCCAGCAGGGTGACAGGAGGGATACTTTACGAGCAGTACTTC. Translating it yields CASRVTGGILYEQYF. The complete variable domain, with remaining parts taken from reference TRBV5-1 and TRBJ2-7, reads KAGVTQTPRYLIKTRGQQVTLSCSPISGHRSVSWYQQTPGQGLQFLFEYFSETQRNKGNFPGRFSGRQFSNSRSEMNVSTLELGDSALYLCASRVTGGILYEQYFGPGTRLTVT.

This clonotype was observed once. CDR3 sequence reads: CASSLRLAGGLDGELFF. CDR3 DNA sequence: TGTGCCAGCAGCTTACGACTAGCGGGGGGGCTAGACGGGGAGCTGTTTTTT. This chain links TRBV7-2 with TRBJ2-2; 14 bases line up with TRBD2. Germline CDR1 SGHTA, CDR2 FQGNSA. V was pared by 2 bases and J by 7 bases, with 6 bases of the junction left unmatched. This CDR3 region has 17 residues.

V and J are TRBV28 and TRBJ2-3, with 7 bases aligning to TRBD2. CDR1 is MDHEN, CDR2 SYDVKM, per germline. The CDR3 totals 17 residues. Losses at the gene ends were 6 bases for V and 5 bases for J; bases not matched to a gene: 17. This CDR3 reads CASSLPARLGGVDTQYF. In DNA form, the CDR3 reads TGTGCCAGCAGCCTCCCGGCCAGGCTGGGGGGGGTAGATACGCAGTATTTT.

Ten or more counts support this clonotype. The chain is built from TRBV29-1 and TRBJ2-5; weak D call: TRBD2 (5 bases). The CDR3 is made up of 12 amino acids. In germline, CDR1 is SQVTM, CDR2 ANQGSEA. Trimming took off 7 bases at V and 2 bases at J, with 11 bases between the two ends. This CDR3 is CSARTGQETQYF. The DNA of the CDR3 is TGCAGCGCCCGGACGGGACAAGAGACCCAGTACTTC.

This sequence joins TRBV28 and TRBJ2-1; the D gene could be TRBD1 or TRBD2 (5 bases each). The ends were cut back, 1 base at V and 10 bases at J, with 14 bases in the middle. This CDR3 has 14 amino acids. Germline V gene lookup returns CDR1 MDHEN and CDR2 SYDVKM. The CDR3 DNA reads as TGTGCCAGCAGTTTATACGGGGACCTGGGGGAGCAGTTCTTC. It codes for CASSLYGDLGEQFF.

In its sample, this clonotype was seen a few times. J is TRBJ2-5 and V is TRBV20-1; D ambiguous. The germline gives CDR1 DFQATT, CDR2 SNEGSKA (reference sequence). Trimming left V 5 bases short and J 1 base short, with 8 bases between. The CDR3 consists of 12 residues. As DNA, the CDR3 is TGCAGTGCTCCCCAGACCCAAGAGACCCAGTACTTC. This encodes CSAPQTQETQYF.

This clonotype was observed once. The V gene is TRBV19, the J gene TRBJ2-2; D is possibly TRBD1 (6 bases). V lost 5 bases to trimming and J lost 3 bases, with 13 bases between them. The CDR3 spans 15 residues. Per the germline V gene, CDR1 is LNHDA and CDR2 is SQIVND (reference sequence). The DNA for the CDR3 is TGTGCCAGTAGTCCCTGGACAGACCACACCGGGGAGCTGTTTTTT. Translation gives CASSPWTDHTGELFF.

The genes are TRBV7-9 and TRBJ2-1; unclear D gene. The CDR3 contains 11 residues. V was pared by 3 bases and J by 9 bases, with 6 bases between. Germline CDR1 reads SEHNR; CDR2 reads FQNEAQ (reference sequence). The CDR3 here is CASSFSVEQFF. As DNA, the CDR3 is TGTGCCAGCAGCTTCTCCGTTGAGCAGTTCTTC.

As to this clonotype: Relative to the germline gene, one junction end is altered; a read error may explain this. The V call is TRBV7-2, the J call TRBJ1-2; tentatively, D is TRBD1 (5 bases). Germline V CDR1 and CDR2: SGHTA, FQGNSA. This CDR3 contains 14 residues. This CDR3 is CASSSEGFNHGYTF. CDR3 nucleotides: TGTGCCAGCAGCTCAGAGGGGTTTAACCATGGCTACACCTTC.

The chain links TRBV29-1 to TRBJ2-7, with D possibly matching TRBD2 (5 bases). Germline V gene sequence: CDR1 SQVTM, CDR2 ANQGSEA. The V end lost 7 bases, the J end lost 6 bases, and 13 bases lay between the germline ends. This CDR3 is built from 11 residues. DNA for the CDR3: TGCAGCGCGTCTAGCCCCGTCGAGCAGTACTTC. Residues: CSASSPVEQYF.

This clonotype occurred a few times. The genes are TRBV11-2 and TRBJ2-7; 10 bases fit TRBD2. The CDR3 length is 15 residues. Germline loops: CDR1 SGHAT, CDR2 FQNNGV. V lost 5 bases and J lost 2; bases outside the gene matches: 6. CDR3 loop: CASSAGTSETYEQYF. The CDR3 DNA follows: TGTGCCAGCAGCGCCGGGACTAGCGAGACCTACGAGCAGTACTTC.

This clonotype was observed at least ten times. V gene TRBV25-1 combines with J gene TRBJ2-5, with a weak D call TRBD2 (6 bases). CDR3 length equals 13 residues. Germline V lookup: CDR1 MGHDK, CDR2 SYGVNS. Trimming removed 4 bases at V and 2 bases at J, with 8 bases between. The CDR3 sequence is CASSGGDQETQYF. DNA for the CDR3: TGTGCCAGCAGTGGCGGGGATCAAGAGACCCAGTACTTC.